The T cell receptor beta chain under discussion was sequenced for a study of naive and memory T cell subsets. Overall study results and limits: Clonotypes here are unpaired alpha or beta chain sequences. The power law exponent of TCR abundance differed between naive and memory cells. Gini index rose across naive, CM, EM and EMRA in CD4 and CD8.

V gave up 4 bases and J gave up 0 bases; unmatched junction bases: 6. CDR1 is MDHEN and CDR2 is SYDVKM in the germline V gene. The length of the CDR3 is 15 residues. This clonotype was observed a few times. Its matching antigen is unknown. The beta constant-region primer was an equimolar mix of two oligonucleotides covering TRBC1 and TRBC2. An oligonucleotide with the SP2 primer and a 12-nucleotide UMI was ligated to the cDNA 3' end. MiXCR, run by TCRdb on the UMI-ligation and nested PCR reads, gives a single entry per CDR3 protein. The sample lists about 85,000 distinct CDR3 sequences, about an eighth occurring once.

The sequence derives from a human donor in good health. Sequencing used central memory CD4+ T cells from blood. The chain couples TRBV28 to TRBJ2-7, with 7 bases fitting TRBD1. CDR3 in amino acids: CASSSPGTVSYEQYF. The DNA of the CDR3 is TGTGCCAGCAGTTCCCCAGGGACAGTCTCCTACGAGCAGTACTTC.